A few counts support the clone carrying this TCR beta chain. V shed 4 bases, J shed 2 bases, and the junction held 13 bases outside the gene matches. The CDR3 runs to 19 residues. Looked up from germline, CDR1 is SGHVS and CDR2 is FQNEAQ. This record comes from a study of blood T cell repertoires in COVID-19. The overall study: Donors in the United States, Italy and Spain gave samples during acute or convalescent COVID-19.

In terms of age and location, participants ranged from roughly 18 to 100 years and lived in roughly 22 US areas. Original analysis: Nucleated cell number was recorded as an estimate derived from reference gene primer amplification. The repertoire was sequenced with immunoSEQ multiplex PCR; TCRdb's copy has only in-frame clones and lacks some. The V and J calls and the clone size are those of that table, but D and trimming were determined from the DNA. The sample has 200,000 to 300,000 clones; about 91% are singletons. Material for sequencing was PBMCs or T cells enriched from blood (not recorded which). The sequence was obtained from a woman in her thirties or forties with acute COVID-19. The chain carries TRBV7-8 and TRBJ2-3; TRBD2 matches 12 bases. The CDR3 here is CASSSGAPRLAGATDTQYF. CDR3 sequence (DNA): TGTGCCAGCAGCTCTGGGGCCCCCCGACTAGCGGGGGCCACAGATACGCAGTATTTT.